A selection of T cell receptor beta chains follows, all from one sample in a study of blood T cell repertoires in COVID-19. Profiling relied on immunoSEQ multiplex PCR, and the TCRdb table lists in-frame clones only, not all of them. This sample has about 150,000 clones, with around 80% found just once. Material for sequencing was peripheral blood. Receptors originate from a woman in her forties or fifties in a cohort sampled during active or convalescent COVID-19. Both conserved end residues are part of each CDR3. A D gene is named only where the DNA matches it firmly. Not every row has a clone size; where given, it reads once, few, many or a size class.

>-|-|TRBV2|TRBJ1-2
TGTGCCAGCCAAAAACGGGGGGGAGTATATGGCTACACCTTC
CASQKRGGVYGYTF
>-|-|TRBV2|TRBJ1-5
TGTGCCAGCATGAATCGGGGATCGGGCAATCAGCCCCAGCATTTT
CASMNRGSGNQPQHF
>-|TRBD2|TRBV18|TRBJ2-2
TGTGCCAGCTCACCGGGGATCCTAGCGGGGACAACGAACACCGGGGAGCTGTTTTTT
CASSPGILAGTTNTGELFF
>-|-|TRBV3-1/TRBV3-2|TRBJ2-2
TGTGCCAGCAGCCAAGAGGTCACGGGGTACACCGGGGAGCTGTTTTTT
CASSQEVTGYTGELFF
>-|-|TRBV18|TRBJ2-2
TGTGCCAGCTCGCCCGACAGGCCCGGGGAGCTGTTTTTT
CASSPDRPGELFF
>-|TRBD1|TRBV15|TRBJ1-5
TGTGCCACCAGCAGAGATGCAGGGGGCGATCAGCCCCAGCATTTT
CATSRDAGGDQPQHF
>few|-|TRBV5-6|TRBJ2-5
TGTGCCAGCAGCTTGTTCGGTGGGGGGAACCAAGAGACCCAGTACTTC
CASSLFGGGNQETQYF
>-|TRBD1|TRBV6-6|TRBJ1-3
TGTGCCAGCAGTGACGGACAGGGTAGAAACACCATATATTTT
CASSDGQGRNTIYF
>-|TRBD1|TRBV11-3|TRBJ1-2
TGTGCCAGCAGCGCCCGGGACAGGGGTTCTGGCTACACCTTC
CASSARDRGSGYTF
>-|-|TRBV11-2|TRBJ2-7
TGTGCCAGCAGCTCGACAGACTACGAGCAGTACTTC
CASSSTDYEQYF
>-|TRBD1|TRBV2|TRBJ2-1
TGTGCCAGCAGACCCGACAGGGGTGAGCAGTTCTTC
CASRPDRGEQFF
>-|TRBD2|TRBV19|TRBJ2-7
TGTGCCAGTAGTATCAGACTAGCGGGGGTTGTATACGAGCAGTACTTC
CASSIRLAGVVYEQYF
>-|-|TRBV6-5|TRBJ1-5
TGTGCCAGCAGTACCCGACAGGCCGTAGGATCCCCCCAGCATTTT
CASSTRQAVGSPQHF
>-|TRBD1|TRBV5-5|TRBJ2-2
TGTGCCAGCACGATCTCGGGGACAGCACGAACCGGGGAGCTGTTTTTT
CASTISGTARTGELFF
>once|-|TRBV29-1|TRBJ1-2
TGCAGCATCTCCCAGGCACAGGGCGGAAACGGCTACACCTTC
CSISQAQGGNGYTF
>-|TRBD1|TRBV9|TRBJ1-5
TGTGCCAGCAGCGAACACGACAGGGTCAATCAGCCCCAGCATTTT
CASSEHDRVNQPQHF
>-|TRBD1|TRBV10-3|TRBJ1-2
TGTGCCATCAGGGGGACAGAGGGGTTGCTCACCTTC
CAIRGTEGLLTF
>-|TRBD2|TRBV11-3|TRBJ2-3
TGTGCCAGCAGCACTAGCGGGGACACAGATACGCAGTATTTT
CASSTSGDTDTQYF
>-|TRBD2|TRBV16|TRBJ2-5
TGTGCCAGCAGCCGAACGACTAGCGGGGGGCAGGAGACCCAGTACTTC
CASSRTTSGGQETQYF
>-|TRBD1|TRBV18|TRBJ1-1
TGTGCCAGCGCCCGACAGGGGTGGAACACTGAAGCTTTCTTT
CASARQGWNTEAFF
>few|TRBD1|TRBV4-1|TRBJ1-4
TGCGCCAGCAGCCAAGCTCGGGGGACAGGGGGGTCTGTACTAGGAAAACTGTTTTTT
CASSQARGTGGSVLGKLFF
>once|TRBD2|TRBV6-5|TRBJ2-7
TGTGCCAGCAGTTACTCTCTAGCGGGGTCCTACGAGCAGTACTTC
CASSYSLAGSYEQYF
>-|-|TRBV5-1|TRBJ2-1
TGCGCCAGCAGCTCCTATAACGGGTATCGTCTAAATGAGCAGTTCTTC
CASSSYNGYRLNEQFF
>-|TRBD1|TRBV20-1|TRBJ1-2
TGCAGTGCTAGTGTTCTACCCGGGGACAGGGGGGTTAATGGCTACACCTTC
CSASVLPGDRGVNGYTF
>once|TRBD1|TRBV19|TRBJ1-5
TGTGCCAGTACCCCGACAGGGAGACAGCCCCAGCATTTT
CASTPTGRQPQHF
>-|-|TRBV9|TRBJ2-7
TGTGCCAGCAGCGTAGGACCGGGGTCTCTCTACTACGAGCAGTACTTC
CASSVGPGSLYYEQYF
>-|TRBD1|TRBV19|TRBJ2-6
TGTGCCAGTAGCCGGGGCGGACAGGGGGCTGAGGCTGGGGCCAACGTCCTGACTTTC
CASSRGGQGAEAGANVLTF
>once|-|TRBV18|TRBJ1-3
TGTGCCAGCTCACCACAGGAATCCGGGTACGGAAACACCATATATTTT
CASSPQESGYGNTIYF
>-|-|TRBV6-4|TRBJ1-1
TGTGCCAGCAGCAACACAGCGAACACTGAAGCTTTCTTT
CASSNTANTEAFF
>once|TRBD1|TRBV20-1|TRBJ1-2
TGCAGTGCTAGAGGACCGGACAGGGATACCTTC
CSARGPDRDTF
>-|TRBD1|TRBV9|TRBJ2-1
TGTGCCAGCAGCGTAGCCGGACAGGGGTACAATGAGCAGTTCTTC
CASSVAGQGYNEQFF
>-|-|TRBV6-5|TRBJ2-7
TGTGCCAGCAGTTACTCCGGAGCCGACCCCTACGAGCAGTACTTC
CASSYSGADPYEQYF
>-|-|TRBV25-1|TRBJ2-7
TGTGCCAGCAGTCATGGAGGGGTCTACGAGCAGTACTTC
CASSHGGVYEQYF
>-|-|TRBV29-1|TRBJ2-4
TGCAGCGTTGCCAGGGGTTCTGGGGAACAAAACATTCAGTACTTC
CSVARGSGEQNIQYF
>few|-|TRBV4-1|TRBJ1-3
TGCGCCAGCAGCCAAAGGAGGGAAAGAACTGGAAACACCATATATTTT
CASSQRRERTGNTIYF
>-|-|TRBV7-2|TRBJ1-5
TGTGCCAGCAGCTTAGCGAGTAGCAATCAGCCCCAGCATTTT
CASSLASSNQPQHF
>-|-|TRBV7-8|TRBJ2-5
TGTGCCAGCAGCTTAGGGCAGGCCTCCAAGCAGACCCAGTACTTC
CASSLGQASKQTQYF
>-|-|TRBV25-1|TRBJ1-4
TGTGCAGCCGGGAGGAGCGAAAAACTGTTTTTT
CAAGRSEKLFF
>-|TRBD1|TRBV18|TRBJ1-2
TGTGCCAGCTCACCTAACTCCCAGGGGGGCTACTATGGCTACACCTTC
CASSPNSQGGYYGYTF
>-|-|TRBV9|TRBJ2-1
TGTGCCAGCAGCGTAGGAGGCCAAAACAATGAGCAGTTCTTC
CASSVGGQNNEQFF
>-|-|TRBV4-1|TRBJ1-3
TGCGCCAGCAGCGAGCCAGGGTTGCCGAACACCATATATTTT
CASSEPGLPNTIYF
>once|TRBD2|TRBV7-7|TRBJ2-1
TGTGCTAGCAGCTTAGGGACTAGCGGGGCCTCCCCCAATGAGCAGTTCTTC
CASSLGTSGASPNEQFF
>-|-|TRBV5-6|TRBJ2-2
TGTGCCAGCAGCTTGGCAGGGGCAGGGACGTTTGGGGAGCTGTTTTTT
CASSLAGAGTFGELFF
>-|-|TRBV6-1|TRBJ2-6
TGTGCCAGCAGTGAATTCAGGGTCTCTGGGGCCAACGTCCTGACTTTC
CASSEFRVSGANVLTF
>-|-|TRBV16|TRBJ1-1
TGTGCCAGCAGCCAGTCAGGGTGGAACACTGAAGCTTTCTTT
CASSQSGWNTEAFF
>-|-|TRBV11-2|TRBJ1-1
TGTGCCAGCAGCAAGTACGACAGGTCGAACACTGAAGCTTTCTTT
CASSKYDRSNTEAFF